The 17 T cell receptor beta chains below were found in one sample sequenced in a study of cytomegalovirus exposure and HLA in healthy donors. Primers: 60 Vbeta forward and 13 Jbeta reverse. Clones were read by immunoSEQ multiplex PCR, and TCRdb kept only the in-frame ones, dropping some. Of 110,000 to 150,000 clones in the sample, less than 9.5% were seen once. The sequenced sample was PBMCs. Receptor source: a male donor in good health and CMV-seronegative.

This clone came up once. The rearrangement uses TRBV7-9 and TRBJ1-2; 8 bases are shared with TRBD1. The CDR3 loop spans 17 amino acids. J gave up 2 bases and V 4 bases, and 12 bases lay outside the gene matches. Looked up from germline, CDR1 is SEHNR and CDR2 is FQNEAQ (reference sequence). The CDR3 region has the DNA TGTGCCAGCAGCTCTACCAGGGGGCTTCAGCGAAACTATGGCTACACCTTC. Translation: CASSSTRGLQRNYGYTF.

This clone was recorded a few times. The gene calls are TRBV19 and TRBJ1-5; D perhaps matches TRBD1 (6 bases). CDR3 length: 15 amino acids. V gave up 9 bases and J gave up 4 bases, with 19 bases separating them. Germline V gene data show CDR1 as LNHDA and CDR2 as SQIVND (reference sequence). The CDR3 loop is CASSPDRRRNQPQHF. CDR3 bases: TGTGCCAGCTCTCCGGACAGACGACGGAATCAGCCCCAGCATTTT.

The chain combines TRBV7-9 with TRBJ2-1, with D possibly TRBD1 on 6 matching bases. V lost 0 bases and J 4 bases, leaving 13 bases between the germline ends. Germline CDR1 reads SEHNR; CDR2 reads FQNEAQ (reference sequence). CDR3 length: 16 residues. In nucleotides, the CDR3 is TGTGCCAGCAGCTTAGCGCCAGGGGCACTTTACAATGAGCAGTTCTTC. Its translation is CASSLAPGALYNEQFF. The full variable domain, its missing parts supplied by reference TRBV7-9 and TRBJ2-1, is DTGVSQNPRHKITKRGQNVTFRCDPISEHNRLYWYRQTLGQGPEFLTYFQNEAQLEKSRLLSDRFSAERPKGSFSTLEIQRTEQGDSAMYLCASSLAPGALYNEQFFGPGTRLTVL.

This clone was seen a handful of times. The rearrangement uses TRBV7-9 and TRBJ2-7; D possibly corresponds to TRBD1 (6 bases). The V end was cut by 5 bases, the J end by 0 bases, with 17 bases between. This CDR3 contains 16 residues. Germline CDR1 and CDR2: SEHNR and FQNEAQ (reference sequence). CDR3 bases: TGTGCCAGCAGCCTGCCCCGACAGGCCCCCTCCTACGAGCAGTACTTC. Translating it yields CASSLPRQAPSYEQYF.

This chain joins TRBV10-3 and TRBJ2-7; a possible D gene is TRBD1 (5 bases). The CDR3 contains 15 residues. V lost 0 bases and J lost 2, with 11 bases in between. CDR1 ENHRY and CDR2 SYGVKD come from the germline V gene. The CDR3: CAISESPGHTYEQYF. CDR3 nucleotide sequence: TGTGCCATCAGTGAGTCTCCAGGGCACACCTACGAGCAGTACTTC.

This clone showed up just a few times. At one boundary the junction diverges from the germline segment, which might be a read error. The chain has TRBV7-9 and TRBJ1-2; D is uncertain. Germline CDR1 and CDR2: SEHNR and FQNEAQ (reference sequence). The CDR3 contains 12 residues. The CDR3 bases are TGTGCCGGCAGCTTAGAGGGCAGCGGTTACACCTTC. It yields the protein CAGSLEGSGYTF.

Points on this clone: A read error may account for a junction end that differs from germline. The chain couples TRBV28 to TRBJ1-2, with a possible D match to TRBD1 (6 bases). The CDR3 totals 14 residues. The V gene's germline CDR1 is MDHEN and CDR2 SYDVKM. CDR3 amino acids: CASSSPDRNYGYAF. DNA of the CDR3: TGTGCCAGCAGTTCTCCGGACAGAAACTATGGCTACGCCTTC.

This clone appeared once. The chain uses TRBV19 and TRBJ1-3; 7 nucleotides match TRBD1. In germline, CDR1 is LNHDA, CDR2 SQIVND (reference sequence). The ends lost 1 base at V and 2 bases at J; junction bases unmatched: 2. This CDR3 spans 15 amino acids. This CDR3 is CASSIGGGAGNTIYF. The DNA of the CDR3 is TGTGCCAGTAGTATAGGAGGGGGCGCTGGAAACACCATATATTTT.

This CDR3 is CASRYSGGAADTQYF. Written as DNA, the CDR3 is TGTGCCAGCAGATACAGCGGGGGGGCCGCAGATACGCAGTATTTT. This rearrangement joins TRBV27 to TRBJ2-3, with 10 positions matching TRBD2. V shed 6 bases, J shed 4 bases, and the junction held 7 bases outside the gene matches. This CDR3 region has 15 residues. CDR1 is MNHEY and CDR2 is SMNVEV in the germline V gene (reference sequence).

The chain carries TRBV28 and TRBJ1-2; the match to TRBD1 covers 9 bases. The CDR3 consists of 12 residues. Germline lookup yields CDR1 MDHEN and CDR2 SYDVKM. J gave up 8 bases and V 5 bases, and 3 bases lay outside the gene matches. CDR3 region: CASSPGTGGYTF. CDR3 sequence (DNA): TGTGCCAGCAGTCCCGGGACAGGGGGCTACACCTTC.

Points on this clone: At one end the junction does not follow the germline gene, possibly because of a read error. In the same sample, other DNA sequences code for this CDR3. V is TRBV9 and J is TRBJ2-1, with 7 bases aligning to TRBD2. This CDR3 has 16 residues. Per the germline V gene, CDR1 is SGDLS and CDR2 is YYNGEE. CDR3 nucleotides: TGTGCCAGCAGTGTAGATGTCGGGGGGTCCTACAATGAGCAGTTCTTC. Its translation: CASSVDVGGSYNEQFF. The whole variable domain, remainder taken from reference TRBV9 and TRBJ2-1, is DSGVTQTPKHLITATGQRVTLRCSPRSGDLSVYWYQQSLDQGLQFLIQYYNGEERAKGNILERFSAQQFPDLHSELNLSSLELGDSALYFCASSVDVGGSYNEQFFGPGTRLTVL.

This clone turned up a few times. The identical CDR3 is also encoded by other nucleotide sequences in the sample. The chain recombines TRBV5-4 with TRBJ2-3, with 12 bases lining up with TRBD2. Losses at the gene ends were 4 bases for V and 2 bases for J; bases not matched to a gene: 5. CDR3 length: 16 amino acids. The germline V gene has CDR1 SGHNT and CDR2 YYREEE (reference sequence). CDR3 coding DNA: TGTGCCAGCAGCAGGGGACTAGCGGGTGTCACAGATACGCAGTATTTT. It encodes CASSRGLAGVTDTQYF.

This clone has more than one count but fewer than ten. This chain connects TRBV18 to TRBJ2-5; the match to TRBD1 covers 8 bases. CDR3 length equals 16 residues. Germline trimming cut 2 bases from V and 4 bases from J; bases unmatched to any gene: 9. Germline-derived CDR1 and CDR2 are KGHSH and LQKENI. The CDR3 nucleotides read TGTGCCAGCTCACCATTGGCAGGGGGCACAATAGAGACCCAGTACTTC. Translated, it gives CASSPLAGGTIETQYF.

The gene calls are TRBV7-7 and TRBJ2-5, with 8 bases lining up with TRBD1. Germline V gives CDR1 SSHAT, CDR2 FNYEAQ (reference sequence). The CDR3 spans 15 residues. Trimming took 3 bases from V and 3 from J; bases not matched to a gene: 6. The CDR3 reads CASSFGQTGEETQYF. The CDR3 DNA sequence: TGTGCCAGCAGCTTTGGCCAGACAGGGGAAGAGACCCAGTACTTC.

There are a few counts of this clone. The chain has TRBV28 and TRBJ1-2; 10 positions agree with TRBD1. The germline gives CDR1 MDHEN, CDR2 SYDVKM. The J segment lost 3 bases and the V segment lost 8 bases, leaving 12 bases of the junction unmatched. CDR3 length: 16 residues. This CDR3 is CASSNTGTGVDYGYTF. The CDR3 DNA follows: TGTGCCAGCTCTAATACGGGGACAGGGGTAGACTATGGCTACACCTTC.

The chain uses TRBV10-3 and TRBJ2-3; 7 bases line up with TRBD1. The CDR3 loop spans 16 amino acids. CDR1 and CDR2 (germline): ENHRY, SYGVKD. V gave up 8 bases and J gave up 4 bases; unmatched junction bases: 15. The CDR3 bases are TGTGCCATCGGAGAAGTACAGGGGCGGGTTCCAGATACGCAGTATTTT. It translates to CAIGEVQGRVPDTQYF.

The table lists this clone with a few counts. The chain uses TRBV6-6 and TRBJ1-4; perhaps TRBD1 as D (5 bases). With 6 bases removed from V and 1 base from J, the gap between germline ends came to 12 bases. Germline values: CDR1 MNHNY, CDR2 SVGAGI (reference sequence). The CDR3 extends over 15 amino acids. CDR3: CASRGQTETNEKLFF. DNA of the CDR3: TGTGCCAGCAGGGGGCAGACAGAAACTAATGAAAAACTGTTTTTT.